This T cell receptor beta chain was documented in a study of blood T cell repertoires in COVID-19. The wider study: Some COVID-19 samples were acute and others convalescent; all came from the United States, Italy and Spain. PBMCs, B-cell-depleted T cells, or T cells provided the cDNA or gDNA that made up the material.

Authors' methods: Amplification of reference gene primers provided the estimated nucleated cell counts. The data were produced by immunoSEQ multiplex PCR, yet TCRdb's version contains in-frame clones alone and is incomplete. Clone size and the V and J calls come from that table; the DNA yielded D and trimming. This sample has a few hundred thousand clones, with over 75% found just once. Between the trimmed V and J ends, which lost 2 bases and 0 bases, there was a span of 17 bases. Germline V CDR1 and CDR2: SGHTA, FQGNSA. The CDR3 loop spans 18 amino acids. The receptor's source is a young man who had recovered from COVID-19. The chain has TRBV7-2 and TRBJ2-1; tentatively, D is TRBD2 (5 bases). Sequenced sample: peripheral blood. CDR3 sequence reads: CASSLRSGSDTSYNEQFF. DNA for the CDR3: TGTGCCAGCAGCTTAAGGTCGGGTAGCGACACCTCCTACAATGAGCAGTTCTTC.